Given below is one T cell receptor beta chain in context. This sample stems from a study of blood T cell repertoires in COVID-19. Study context: The origin of the acute and convalescent COVID-19 samples was the United States, Italy and Spain. Nucleic acid was either cDNA or gDNA, and it came from T cells, B-cell-depleted T cells, or PBMCs.

Seattle cases were enrolled at active infection and followed longitudinally. Assay used: immunoSEQ multiplex PCR; TCRdb lists only in-frame clones, some missing. The sample consists of around 260,000 clones, 88% of them appearing once. CDR3 length: 13 amino acids. Germline V gene data show CDR1 as KGHDR and CDR2 as SFDVKD. Trimming took off 0 bases at V and 7 bases at J, with 5 bases between the two ends. The chain couples TRBV24-1 to TRBJ2-2; the D gene is possibly TRBD1 (5 bases). This sequence was found in a woman in her seventies with COVID-19, enrolled during active disease. The sample taken for sequencing was peripheral blood. CDR3 loop: CATSDLDSGELFF. The CDR3 region has the DNA TGTGCCACCAGTGATTTGGACAGCGGGGAGCTGTTTTTT.